Sequencing of this T cell receptor beta chain was carried out in a study of T cell responses to AZD1222 COVID-19 vaccine. This CDR3 region has 17 residues. Unmatched junction bases numbered 9, after V lost 5 bases and J lost 0 bases. Germline assignment: CDR1 SEHNR and CDR2 FQNEAQ (reference sequence). This table comes from immunoSEQ multiplex PCR, and its TCRdb copy is limited to in-frame clones, with some not included. The table shows fewer than 110,000 clones, with about 86% occurring only once. The sample was peripheral blood, taken on day 0 of AZD1222 vaccination. The sequence was collected from an adult in good health. The V gene is TRBV7-9, the J gene TRBJ2-1, with 8 bases matching TRBD2. The CDR3 reads CASSGQLAVSSYNEQFF. The CDR3 region has the DNA TGTGCCAGCAGCGGACAACTAGCGGTTAGCTCCTACAATGAGCAGTTCTTC.